Below, 8 T cell receptor beta chains from the same sample are listed, as sequenced in a study of T cell changes during pregnancy in multiple sclerosis. TCRdb's table, derived via immunoSEQ multiplex PCR, lists solely in-frame clones and lacks some. Found here are approximately 30,000 clones, approximately 89% of them singletons; the top ten hold around 5.1%. The specimen was CD8+ T cells from peripheral blood mononuclear cells, collected in the first trimester of pregnancy. Receptor source: a female donor with multiple sclerosis, enrolled in a pregnancy study.

V gene TRBV29-1 combines with J gene TRBJ2-7, with TRBD2 matching over 10 bases. After removal of 2 bases from V and 4 bases from J, the junction contained 11 bases not matched to a gene. This CDR3 contains 16 residues. Germline CDR1 SQVTM, CDR2 ANQGSEA. The CDR3 here is CSVEIPAASGSYEQYF. In DNA form, the CDR3 reads TGCAGCGTTGAAATACCAGCGGCTAGCGGGAGTTACGAGCAGTACTTC.

CDR3 sequence: CASSEGLAGLSSYNEQFF. For the CDR3, the DNA is TGTGCCAGCAGTGAGGGACTAGCGGGGTTGAGCTCCTACAATGAGCAGTTCTTC. The rearrangement uses TRBV2 and TRBJ2-1, with 13 nucleotides matching TRBD2. CDR3 length: 18 amino acids. The J segment lost 0 bases and the V segment lost 3 bases, leaving 5 bases of the junction unmatched. Germline V lookup: CDR1 SNHLY, CDR2 FYNNEI.

The V call is TRBV25-1, the J call TRBJ2-3; perhaps TRBD2 as D (6 bases). The CDR3 sequence is 15 residues long. V lost 2 bases and J lost 2, with 11 bases in between. Germline-derived CDR1 and CDR2 are MGHDK and SYGVNS. For the CDR3, the DNA is TGTGCCAGCAGTGAACCGGGAGTCTACACAGATACGCAGTATTTT. This encodes CASSEPGVYTDTQYF.

The gene calls are TRBV11-2 and TRBJ1-2; perhaps TRBD1 as D (5 bases). Trimming cost V 5 bases and J 0 bases, with 13 bases left between them. The V gene's germline CDR1 is SGHAT and CDR2 FQNNGV. The CDR3 loop spans 15 amino acids. The CDR3 DNA sequence: TGTGCCAGCAGCCGACAGTTGACGGCTAACTATGGCTACACCTTC. Its translation is CASSRQLTANYGYTF.

The CDR3 DNA reads TGTGCCAGCAGCTGGGACAGGGGGATCGAGCAGTACTTC. Protein product: CASSWDRGIEQYF. The genes are TRBV16 and TRBJ2-7; 11 positions match TRBD1. The CDR3 sequence is 13 residues long. J gave up 6 bases and V 5 bases, and 3 bases lay outside the gene matches. Germline CDR1 and CDR2: KGHSY and FQNENV.

This chain joins TRBV29-1 and TRBJ2-7; D perhaps matches TRBD1 (5 bases). The germline V gene has CDR1 SQVTM and CDR2 ANQGSEA. The CDR3 sequence is 13 residues long. Trimming took off 1 base at V and 1 base at J, with 8 bases between the two ends. The CDR3 spells CSVEGDRSYEQYF. The CDR3 DNA follows: TGCAGCGTTGAAGGTGACAGATCCTACGAGCAGTACTTC.

V gene TRBV27 combines with J gene TRBJ1-6, with TRBD1 identical over 9 bases. Unmatched junction bases numbered 7, after V lost 5 bases and J lost 5 bases. There are 16 residues in the CDR3. Germline CDR1 is MNHEY and CDR2 is SMNVEV (reference sequence). CDR3 sequence reads: CASSQSRTGDNSPLHF. CDR3 sequence (DNA): TGTGCCAGCAGTCAGTCTAGGACAGGGGATAATTCACCCCTCCACTTT.

CDR3 sequence reads: CASSRIAGEGHNEQFF. The CDR3 DNA is TGTGCCAGCAGTCGGATAGCGGGAGAAGGACACAATGAGCAGTTCTTC. The V and J genes are TRBV6-4 and TRBJ2-1, with 9 bases lining up with TRBD2. J was trimmed by 5 bases and V by 5 bases; bases with no gene match: 10. The CDR3 has 16 amino acids. Germline CDR1 MRHNA, CDR2 SNTAGT.